This T cell receptor beta chain was sequenced for a study of control samples from healthy donors and cancer patients. The CDR3 totals 14 residues. The V and J ends lost 2 bases and 5 bases respectively, with 16 bases between them. Germline CDR1 and CDR2: GTSNPN and SVGIG (reference sequence). Clones were read by immunoSEQ multiplex PCR, and TCRdb kept only the in-frame ones, dropping some. The data hold roughly 130,000 clones, with 88% observed a single time. J is TRBJ2-7 and V is TRBV30; tentative D call: TRBD2 (7 bases). The sequenced sample consisted of blood. The sequence was collected from a man aged 45-65 years in good health. CDR3 DNA sequence: TGTGCCTGGAGTTCAACGGGGGGCGGCGACGAGCAGTACTTC. Protein product: CAWSSTGGGDEQYF.